One and the same sample provided the 22 T cell receptor beta chains below, sequenced in a study of blood T cell repertoires in COVID-19. Assay: immunoSEQ multiplex PCR; the TCRdb copy retains only in-frame clones and omits some. This sample has fewer than 80,000 clones; about four fifths occur once, and the top ten carry about 5%. Sequencing input: peripheral blood. All receptors come from a woman of 80 years or more with active or convalescent COVID-19.

CDR3 bases: TGTGCCAGCAGCTACCCCCCGGACAGATACCTACGCGAGCAGTACTTC. It encodes CASSYPPDRYLREQYF. The chain combines TRBV28 with TRBJ2-7; possible D gene TRBD1, 6 bases. The V gene's germline CDR1 is MDHEN and CDR2 SYDVKM. The V and J ends lost 6 bases and 6 bases respectively, with 24 bases between them. This CDR3 is built from 16 residues.

The DNA for the CDR3 is TGTGCCAGCAGTCCCTGGGGAGGTCTCCCGCCGGGGGATACGCAGTATTTT. The encoded protein is CASSPWGGLPPGDTQYF. The chain couples TRBV6-6 to TRBJ2-3; D is possibly TRBD2 (6 bases). The ends were cut back, 5 bases at V and 6 bases at J, with 24 bases in the middle. Per the germline V gene, CDR1 is MNHNY and CDR2 is SVGAGI (reference sequence). The CDR3 covers 17 residues.

V is TRBV5-1 and J is TRBJ1-5; TRBD1 matches 7 bases. With V trimmed by 3 bases and J by 2 bases, 5 bases remained unmatched. CDR1 is SGHRS, CDR2 YFSETQ, per germline. This CDR3 is built from 15 residues. CDR3 region: CASSSGTDGNQPQHF. CDR3 nucleotides: TGCGCCAGCAGCTCCGGGACAGACGGCAATCAGCCCCAGCATTTT.

The rearrangement links TRBV10-2 to TRBJ2-1, with 8 bases identical to TRBD2. This CDR3 has 15 residues. Germline loops: CDR1 WSHSY, CDR2 SAAADI. Trimming at V came to 10 bases and at J to 5 bases, leaving 13 bases not matched to a gene. The CDR3 spells CATRSGSGGDNEQFF. The CDR3 nucleotides read TGCGCCACCCGCTCAGGTTCCGGGGGGGACAATGAGCAGTTCTTC.

The V and J genes are TRBV7-2 and TRBJ2-3; the match to TRBD2 covers 11 bases. Germline CDR1 and CDR2: SGHTA and FQGNSA. This CDR3 region has 16 residues. J gave up 3 bases and V 8 bases, and 10 bases lay outside the gene matches. The CDR3 is CASRRAGTSGTDTQYF. The CDR3 nucleotides are TGTGCCAGCCGACGAGCTGGGACTAGCGGAACAGATACGCAGTATTTT.

The CDR3 is CASSLGQYNSPLHF. CDR3 sequence (DNA): TGTGCCAGCAGCTTGGGACAGTATAATTCACCCCTCCACTTT. The rearrangement links TRBV11-2 to TRBJ1-6, with 7 bases aligning to TRBD1. Germline CDR1 and CDR2: SGHAT and FQNNGV. V shed 3 bases, J shed 4 bases, and the junction held 0 bases outside the gene matches. The CDR3 is made up of 14 amino acids.

The chain combines TRBV6-5 with TRBJ2-1, with a weak D call TRBD1 (6 bases). This CDR3 region has 13 residues. Germline loops: CDR1 MNHEY, CDR2 SVGAGI. Between the trimmed V and J ends, which lost 7 bases and 6 bases, there was a span of 13 bases. CDR3: CASTRLGGNEQFF. As DNA, the CDR3 is TGTGCCAGCACTAGGCTAGGGGGCAATGAGCAGTTCTTC.

The chain combines TRBV7-8 with TRBJ2-7, with D perhaps TRBD2 (5 bases). In germline, CDR1 is SGHVS, CDR2 FQNEAQ. There are 14 residues in the CDR3. Trimming cost V 1 base and J 6 bases, with 13 bases left between them. The CDR3 DNA sequence: TGTGCCAGCAGCTTAGGTACCGGACTTGGCGAGCAGTACTTC. Its translation: CASSLGTGLGEQYF.

The chain combines TRBV2 with TRBJ1-2; TRBD1 agrees at 12 bases. V dropped 4 bases and J dropped 8; count of bases not matched to a gene: 8. The CDR3 contains 15 residues. Germline lookup yields CDR1 SNHLY and CDR2 FYNNEI. CDR3 sequence: CASSAGTGGRKGYTF. The CDR3 region has the DNA TGTGCCAGCAGTGCCGGGACAGGGGGCCGGAAAGGCTACACCTTC.

This chain links TRBV5-1 with TRBJ2-1, with TRBD1 matching over 7 bases. The CDR3 is 14 amino acids. The ends lost 4 bases at V and 3 bases at J; junction bases unmatched: 4. In germline, CDR1 is SGHRS, CDR2 YFSETQ. CDR3 DNA: TGCGCCAGCAGCGGGGGACAGCTCTACAATGAGCAGTTCTTC. Its protein product is CASSGGQLYNEQFF. The full variable domain, its missing parts supplied by reference TRBV5-1 and TRBJ2-1, is KAGVTQTPRYLIKTRGQQVTLSCSPISGHRSVSWYQQTPGQGLQFLFEYFSETQRNKGNFPGRFSGRQFSNSRSEMNVSTLELGDSALYLCASSGGQLYNEQFFGPGTRLTVL.

The chain joins TRBV10-2 to TRBJ2-7; 14 positions match TRBD2. Germline values: CDR1 WSHSY, CDR2 SAAADI. This CDR3 is built from 17 residues. Trimming removed 2 bases from V and 6 bases from J; junction bases left unmatched: 9. The CDR3 loop is CASSEPRLAGGRGEQYF. Here the CDR3 DNA reads TGCGCCAGCAGTGAGCCCCGACTAGCGGGGGGGCGAGGCGAGCAGTACTTC.

The CDR3 nucleotides are TGTGCCAGCACCCCTTCTGGGAGGGGGAACTCCTACGAGCAGTACTTC. It encodes CASTPSGRGNSYEQYF. The rearrangement joins TRBV2 to TRBJ2-7; maybe TRBD2 (7 bases). The CDR3 has 16 amino acids. Trimming removed 7 bases from V and 0 bases from J, with 19 bases in between. Per the germline V gene, CDR1 is SNHLY and CDR2 is FYNNEI.

V gene TRBV6-8 combines with J gene TRBJ1-6; D not resolved. Trimming removed 0 bases from V and 0 bases from J, with 12 bases in between. This CDR3 comprises 18 residues. Germline loops: CDR1 MNHGY, CDR2 SAAAGT. CDR3 nucleotide sequence: TGTGCCAGCAGTTACTCTGACAACCCGAGCTCCTATAATTCACCCCTCCACTTT. Protein: CASSYSDNPSSYNSPLHF.

The V call is TRBV27, the J call TRBJ2-7, with TRBD2 matching over 9 bases. The CDR3 covers 14 residues. Germline V CDR1 and CDR2: MNHEY, SMNVEV (reference sequence). The trim removed 1 base at V and 6 bases at J, leaving 4 bases unmatched. The CDR3 nucleotides are TGTGCCAGCAGTTTATTAGCGGGAGAAAGCGAGCAGTACTTC. Translating it yields CASSLLAGESEQYF.

V and J are TRBV28 and TRBJ1-2; possibly TRBD1 for D (5 bases). Trimming shortened V by 3 bases and J by 1 base, and 6 bases separated the two germline ends. CDR1 is MDHEN and CDR2 is SYDVKM in the germline V gene. The CDR3 extends over 13 amino acids. CDR3 loop: CASSLTVNYGYTF. DNA of the CDR3: TGTGCCAGCAGTTTGACAGTTAACTATGGCTACACCTTC.

The chain is built from TRBV6-2 or TRBV6-3 and TRBJ1-2; the D gene is possibly TRBD1 (5 bases). The CDR3 contains 12 residues. Between the trimmed V and J ends, which lost 4 bases and 13 bases, there was a span of 16 bases. Germline loops: CDR1 MNHEY, CDR2 SVGEGT. The CDR3 loop reads CASSWRDHFLTF. The CDR3 nucleotides are TGTGCCAGCAGTTGGAGGGACCATTTTCTCACCTTC.

The V and J genes are TRBV7-2 and TRBJ2-1; 9 bases match TRBD2. This CDR3 contains 16 residues. The V segment lost 1 base and the J segment 5 bases; nucleotides outside the gene matches: 6. Looked up from germline, CDR1 is SGHTA and CDR2 is FQGNSA. The CDR3 region has the DNA TGTGCCAGCAGCTTAGGCCCCAGCGGGGGGAACAATGAGCAGTTCTTC. It specifies CASSLGPSGGNNEQFF.

The genes are TRBV5-1 and TRBJ2-7; 9 nucleotides match TRBD1. V dropped 1 base and J dropped 5; count of bases not matched to a gene: 7. CDR1 and CDR2 from the germline V gene are SGHRS and YFSETQ. The CDR3 is 15 amino acids. CDR3 DNA: TGCGCCAGCAGCTTGCCGGGACAGGGTATGCACGAGCAGTACTTC. It specifies CASSLPGQGMHEQYF.

The chain links TRBV2 to TRBJ1-6, with a weak D call TRBD1 (5 bases). V lost 8 bases, J lost 4 bases, and 15 bases lay in between. The germline CDR1 and CDR2 sequences are SNHLY and FYNNEI. CDR3 length: 15 amino acids. The CDR3 here is CASGRPQGYNSPLHF. CDR3 DNA: TGTGCCAGCGGTAGGCCCCAGGGTTATAATTCACCCCTCCACTTT.

This clone was seen only a few times. This chain connects TRBV11-2 to TRBJ1-6; D is possibly TRBD1 (6 bases). The length of the CDR3 is 15 residues. From germline, CDR1 is SGHAT and CDR2 FQNNGV. The V end lost 5 bases, the J end lost 7 bases, and 15 bases lay between the germline ends. CDR3 in DNA: TGTGCCAGCAGCGCCCGACAGGTGGGCAATTCACCCCTCCACTTT. Amino acid sequence: CASSARQVGNSPLHF.

The chain has TRBV19 and TRBJ2-7; a possible D gene is TRBD1 (5 bases). This CDR3 has 17 amino acids. The germline gives CDR1 LNHDA, CDR2 SQIVND (reference sequence). Trimming cost V 3 bases and J 1 base, with 19 bases left between them. CDR3: CASSISPAGSASYEQYF. The CDR3 nucleotides read TGTGCCAGTAGTATTAGTCCGGCAGGGTCGGCGTCCTACGAGCAGTACTTC.

This clone appeared a few times. The CDR3 loop is CASSLASGDYNEQFF. CDR3 in DNA: TGTGCCAGCAGCTTAGCGTCCGGGGACTACAATGAGCAGTTCTTC. This chain joins TRBV7-6 and TRBJ2-1; D perhaps matches TRBD2 (5 bases). V lost 0 bases, J lost 3 bases, and 9 bases lay in between. The CDR3 runs 15 residues. Per germline, CDR1 SGHVS and CDR2 FNYEAQ.